The 21 T cell receptor beta chains presented below share a single source sample, sequenced in a study of blood T cell repertoires in COVID-19. The table came from immunoSEQ multiplex PCR; TCRdb's copy has only in-frame clones and leaves some out. The sample contains more than 90,000 clones, about 85% of which appear only once. What was sequenced was peripheral blood. The source is a human donor in a cohort sampled during active COVID-19.

The chain has TRBV5-6 and TRBJ1-1, with a weak D call TRBD1 (6 bases). Trimming removed 4 bases at V and 10 bases at J, with 26 bases between. The CDR3 contains 16 residues. Germline CDR1 reads SGHDT; CDR2 reads YYEEEE. The DNA for the CDR3 is TGTGCCAGCAGCCGGGGAGGGGGTGTCAGTGGAGCAGGAGCTTTCTTT. This gives the protein CASSRGGGVSGAGAFF.

V is TRBV9 and J is TRBJ2-1; D perhaps matches TRBD2 (6 bases). Per germline, CDR1 SGDLS and CDR2 YYNGEE. This CDR3 contains 15 residues. Trimming left V 2 bases short and J 6 bases short, with 15 bases between. CDR3 in amino acids: CASSVRAGDSNEQFF. CDR3 bases: TGTGCCAGCAGCGTGCGAGCCGGGGACTCCAATGAGCAGTTCTTC.

The genes are TRBV9 and TRBJ1-1, with D possibly TRBD1 on 5 matching bases. The V end lost 3 bases, the J end lost 1 base, and 19 bases lay between the germline ends. The CDR3 runs to 17 residues. The germline gives CDR1 SGDLS, CDR2 YYNGEE. CDR3 sequence: CASSAGGKPEPNTEAFF. CDR3 coding DNA: TGTGCCAGCAGCGCGGGGGGAAAGCCCGAACCGAACACTGAAGCTTTCTTT.

The CDR3 DNA follows: TGTGCCAGTGGGGGGGGGATGCGAGAGACCCAGTACTTC. Its protein is CASGGGMRETQYF. The chain links TRBV19 to TRBJ2-5; 7 bases are shared with TRBD2. The CDR3 runs 13 residues. Germline assignment: CDR1 LNHDA and CDR2 SQIVND (reference sequence). J gave up 4 bases and V 8 bases, and 7 bases lay outside the gene matches.

The V call is TRBV29-1, the J call TRBJ1-1; no reliable D call. CDR3 size: 12 residues. From germline, CDR1 is SQVTM and CDR2 ANQGSEA. V was pared by 2 bases and J by 1 base, with 5 bases between. The CDR3 nucleotides read TGCAGCGTTGAATCCAGGAACACTGAAGCTTTCTTT. It specifies CSVESRNTEAFF.

This chain links TRBV12-3 or TRBV12-4 with TRBJ2-1, with D possibly being TRBD2 (5 bases). V was clipped by 6 bases and J by 11 bases, with 17 bases between them. The CDR3 is made up of 13 amino acids. CDR3 sequence reads: CASRPKSEGKQFF. The CDR3 DNA is TGTGCCAGCAGACCCAAAAGCGAGGGTAAGCAGTTCTTC.

The rearrangement joins TRBV5-6 to TRBJ1-2, with no clear D. V lost 0 bases and J 4 bases, leaving 10 bases between the germline ends. Germline CDR1 is SGHDT and CDR2 is YYEEEE. The CDR3 runs to 14 residues. For the CDR3, the DNA is TGTGCCAGCAGCTTGGGAGGACGGGGCTATGGCTACACCTTC. It is translated as CASSLGGRGYGYTF. The complete variable domain, with remaining parts taken from reference TRBV5-6 and TRBJ1-2, reads DAGVTQSPTHLIKTRGQQVTLRCSPKSGHDTVSWYQQALGQGPQFIFQYYEEEERQRGNFPDRFSGHQFPNYSSELNVNALLLGDSALYLCASSLGGRGYGYTFGSGTRLTVV.

This chain connects TRBV6-4 to TRBJ1-2, with 8 bases that match TRBD1. The CDR3 extends over 17 amino acids. With V trimmed by 1 base and J by 8 bases, 15 bases remained unmatched. Germline-derived CDR1 and CDR2 are MRHNA and SNTAGT. The CDR3 sequence is CASSDWTEGGQGGGYTF. In DNA, the CDR3 is TGTGCCAGCAGTGACTGGACCGAGGGCGGACAGGGTGGCGGCTACACCTTC.

This chain joins TRBV4-1 and TRBJ2-3, with 8 positions matching TRBD2. The V segment lost 4 bases and the J segment 2 bases; nucleotides outside the gene matches: 2. Germline assignment: CDR1 MGHRA and CDR2 YSYEKL. The CDR3 covers 14 residues. The CDR3 DNA reads TGCGCCAGCAGCCGACTAGCGTACACAGATACGCAGTATTTT. It codes for CASSRLAYTDTQYF.

This chain uses TRBV21-1 with TRBJ1-1. TRBV21-1 is designated a pseudogene. The CDR3 is 16 residues long. The CDR3 protein is CASSSLTVSPNTEAFF. The CDR3 coding sequence is TGTGCCAGCAGCTCTCTCACGGTTTCCCCAAACACTGAAGCTTTCTTT.

The chain recombines TRBV28 with TRBJ2-3, with D perhaps matching TRBD2 (5 bases). The germline V gene encodes CDR1 MDHEN and CDR2 SYDVKM. The CDR3 has 15 amino acids. V lost 2 bases and J 1 base, leaving 10 bases between the germline ends. The CDR3 loop is CASSLRELRTDTQYF. CDR3 sequence (DNA): TGTGCCAGCAGTTTAAGGGAGCTGCGCACAGATACGCAGTATTTT.

This chain uses TRBV6-5 with TRBJ1-2; no clear D. The CDR3 runs 15 residues. In germline, CDR1 is MNHEY, CDR2 SVGAGI. V lost 7 bases, J lost 8 bases, and 23 bases lay in between. This CDR3 reads CASTPVSPSSGGYTF. The DNA of the CDR3 is TGTGCCAGCACCCCCGTTAGCCCTAGCTCGGGCGGCTACACCTTC.

This chain links TRBV5-1 with TRBJ1-4, with 12 positions matching TRBD1. Germline V lookup: CDR1 SGHRS, CDR2 YFSETQ. The CDR3 has 15 amino acids. Germline trimming cut 6 bases from V and 4 bases from J; bases unmatched to any gene: 4. Here the CDR3 reads CASTGTGGRNEKLFF. CDR3 in DNA: TGCGCCAGCACTGGGACAGGGGGCCGTAATGAAAAACTGTTTTTT.

The rearrangement links TRBV19 to TRBJ2-1; 9 positions agree with TRBD2. The germline CDR1 and CDR2 sequences are LNHDA and SQIVND (reference sequence). V was pared by 6 bases and J by 0 bases, with 6 bases of the junction left unmatched. The CDR3 extends over 16 amino acids. The CDR3 coding sequence is TGTGCCAGTAGCCCCCTAGCGGGGAGCTCCTACAATGAGCAGTTCTTC. Encoded protein: CASSPLAGSSYNEQFF.

This clone is a singleton in its sample. The chain carries TRBV4-1 and TRBJ1-4; unclear D gene. There are 15 residues in the CDR3. V was shortened by 1 base and J by 5 bases, with 11 bases between the two germline ends. Germline-derived CDR1 and CDR2 are MGHRA and YSYEKL. CDR3 amino acids: CASSQVELSNEKLFF. The CDR3 DNA follows: TGCGCCAGCAGCCAAGTAGAACTGAGCAATGAAAAACTGTTTTTT.

The rearrangement joins TRBV27 to TRBJ2-5; D ambiguous. V was trimmed by 4 bases and J by 0 bases, leaving 21 bases between them. The germline gives CDR1 MNHEY, CDR2 SMNVEV (reference sequence). This CDR3 is built from 18 residues. CDR3 bases: TGTGCCAGCAGTTGGTTCCCCCCTCGGAGACGTAACCAAGAGACCCAGTACTTC. Protein: CASSWFPPRRRNQETQYF.

The CDR3 spells CASSVDRALNEQFF. CDR3 coding DNA: TGTGCCAGCAGCGTTGACAGGGCGTTGAATGAGCAGTTCTTC. The rearrangement links TRBV9 to TRBJ2-1; 7 nucleotides align to TRBD1. The CDR3 spans 14 residues. The trim removed 2 bases at V and 7 bases at J, leaving 6 bases unmatched. Germline CDR1 SGDLS, CDR2 YYNGEE.

The rearrangement links TRBV6-4 to TRBJ2-3, with TRBD2 as a possible D gene (6 bases). This CDR3 contains 12 residues. The germline V gene encodes CDR1 MRHNA and CDR2 SNTAGT. Trimming removed 6 bases at V and 6 bases at J, with 10 bases between. As DNA, the CDR3 is TGTGCCAGCAGCGCTGGGGGGGATACGCAGTATTTT. Translating it yields CASSAGGDTQYF.

This clone appeared a few times. The rearrangement joins TRBV7-9 to TRBJ1-2; D might be TRBD1 (5 bases). CDR3 length: 17 amino acids. V was pared by 5 bases and J by 7 bases, with 26 bases between. From germline, CDR1 is SEHNR and CDR2 FQNEAQ (reference sequence). The CDR3 sequence: CASSPPGERGSGGGYTF. The DNA for the CDR3 is TGTGCCAGCAGCCCCCCGGGGGAACGGGGCTCGGGCGGTGGCTACACCTTC. Combining the CDR3 with reference TRBV7-9 and TRBJ1-2 gives the whole variable domain DTGVSQNPRHKITKRGQNVTFRCDPISEHNRLYWYRQTLGQGPEFLTYFQNEAQLEKSRLLSDRFSAERPKGSFSTLEIQRTEQGDSAMYLCASSPPGERGSGGGYTFGSGTRLTVV.

The chain combines TRBV11-2 with TRBJ1-1, with 7 bases lining up with TRBD1. Per the germline V gene, CDR1 is SGHAT and CDR2 is FQNNGV. The ends lost 5 bases at V and 4 bases at J; junction bases unmatched: 7. The CDR3 sequence is 14 residues long. CDR3 sequence (DNA): TGTGCCAGCAGCATCTTCTCAGGGGGCACTGAAGCTTTCTTT. This sequence encodes CASSIFSGGTEAFF.

The chain couples TRBV3-1 (or the pseudogene TRBV3-2) to TRBJ1-2, with 10 bases lining up with TRBD1. The CDR3 sequence is 17 residues long. CDR1 and CDR2 from the germline V gene are LGHDT and YNNKEL (reference sequence). V gave up 2 bases and J gave up 7 bases; unmatched junction bases: 13. The CDR3 loop reads CASSQLGQGNGLGGYTF. The CDR3 DNA is TGTGCCAGCAGCCAACTGGGACAGGGGAATGGGCTGGGTGGCTACACCTTC.